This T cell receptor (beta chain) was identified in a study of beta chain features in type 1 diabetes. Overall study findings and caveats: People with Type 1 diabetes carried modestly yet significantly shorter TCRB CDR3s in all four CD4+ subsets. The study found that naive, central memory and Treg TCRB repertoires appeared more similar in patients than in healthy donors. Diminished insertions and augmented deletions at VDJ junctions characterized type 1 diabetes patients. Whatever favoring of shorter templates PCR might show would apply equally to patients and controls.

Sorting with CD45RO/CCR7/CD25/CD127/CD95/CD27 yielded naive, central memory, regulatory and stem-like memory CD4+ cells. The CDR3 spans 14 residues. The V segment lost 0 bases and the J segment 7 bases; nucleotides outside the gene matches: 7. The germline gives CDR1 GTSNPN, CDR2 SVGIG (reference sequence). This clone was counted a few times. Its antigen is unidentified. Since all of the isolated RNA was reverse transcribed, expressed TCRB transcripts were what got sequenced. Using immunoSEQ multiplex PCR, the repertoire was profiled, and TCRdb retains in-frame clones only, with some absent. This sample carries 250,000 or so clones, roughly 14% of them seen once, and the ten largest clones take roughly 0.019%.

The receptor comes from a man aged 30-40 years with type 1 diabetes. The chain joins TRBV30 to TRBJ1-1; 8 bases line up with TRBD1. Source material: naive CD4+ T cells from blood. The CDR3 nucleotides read TGTGCCTGGAGTGTCGGAGGTGGACAGGGTGAAGCTTTCTTT. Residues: CAWSVGGGQGEAFF.